This T cell receptor beta chain was identified in a study of T cell repertoires in cytomegalovirus infection. Trimming removed 3 bases at V and 4 bases at J, with 11 bases between. The CDR3 loop spans 13 amino acids. Germline V CDR1 and CDR2: SGHRS, YFSETQ. TCRdb re-called the reads with MiXCR, one entry per CDR3 protein. This sample has hundreds of thousands of distinct CDR3 sequences, with 35% found just once. Findings and caveats of the study: Cumulative frequency (of public TCR beta family members) identified carriers of CMV plus the relevant HLA. The ex vivo response showed dominance by HLA-C-restricted CMV-specific TCR beta clonotypes.

As to this clonotype: What it recognizes is unknown.

The origin of this receptor is a human donor in good health (CMV status not recorded). Some clones in this sample may be carry-over from other donors' samples. The V gene is TRBV5-1, the J gene TRBJ2-7; D remains ambiguous. Input material: PBMCs. CDR3 nucleotides: TGCGCCAGCAGCTCGAGCCCCGATTACGAGCAGTACTTC. It yields the protein CASSSSPDYEQYF.